This is a list of T cell receptor beta chains from one sample in a study of blood T cell repertoires in COVID-19. The table came from immunoSEQ multiplex PCR; TCRdb's copy has only in-frame clones and leaves some out. This sample has about 230,000 clones; less than 85% occur once, and the top ten carry around 2.6%. Source material: peripheral blood. These receptor sequences come from a woman in her 70s with active or convalescent COVID-19. Both conserved end residues are part of each CDR3. A D gene is named only where the DNA matches it firmly. Size is omitted from some rows. Given values are once, few, many or a class for expanded clones.

abundance,d_gene,len,v_gene,j_gene,CDR3nt,CDR3aa
NA,TRBD2,14,TRBV29-1,TRBJ2-1,TGCAGCTCCCGCCCCGGACTAGCGGGGGATGAGCAGTTCTTC,CSSRPGLAGDEQFF
NA,NA,14,TRBV20-1,TRBJ2-4,TGCAGTGCTAGTAAGGGGTTAGCCAAAAACATTCAGTACTTC,CSASKGLAKNIQYF
once,TRBD2,18,TRBV6-6,TRBJ2-2,TGTGCCAGCAGTCCGCGTCTTAGGGCAGCGGGGGGTGCCGGGGAGCTGTTTTTT,CASSPRLRAAGGAGELFF
NA,NA,14,TRBV19,TRBJ1-2,TGTGCCAGTAGTATAGGGGACAAATCTCTGGGCTACACCTTC,CASSIGDKSLGYTF
NA,NA,12,TRBV5-1,TRBJ2-3,TGCGCCAGCAGGGAGTCGACAGATACGCAGTATTTT,CASRESTDTQYF
NA,TRBD2,16,TRBV7-3,TRBJ2-3,TGTGCCAGCAGCTTTCGGTCGCGGGGGGCAGGAGATACGCAGTATTTT,CASSFRSRGAGDTQYF
once,NA,15,TRBV6-5,TRBJ2-3,TGTGCCAGCAGTTACTCGAGGGCGGGTGTTGATACGCAGTATTTT,CASSYSRAGVDTQYF
NA,TRBD2,11,TRBV29-1,TRBJ2-4,TGCAGCGTTGGCTCGGGGGGCATTCAGTACTTC,CSVGSGGIQYF
once,TRBD1,15,TRBV19,TRBJ1-5,TGTGCCAGTCACCACAGGGGAGGCTTGTACCAGCCCCAGCATTTT,CASHHRGGLYQPQHF
NA,NA,14,TRBV7-9,TRBJ1-6,TGTGCCAGCAGCTTAGGGGACTTTAATTCACCCCTCCACTTT,CASSLGDFNSPLHF
NA,NA,12,TRBV2,TRBJ2-7,TGTGCCAGCAGTGCGTCAGGGCCAGAGCAGTACTTC,CASSASGPEQYF
NA,TRBD1,15,TRBV6-6,TRBJ1-1,TGTGCCAGCAGTTCCTCGACAGGGCAGAACACTGAAGCTTTCTTT,CASSSSTGQNTEAFF
NA,TRBD1,16,TRBV2,TRBJ2-1,TGTGCCAGCAGGATGCCCCCGGGACAGGGCTACAATGAGCAGTTCTTC,CASRMPPGQGYNEQFF
NA,TRBD2,16,TRBV5-1,TRBJ2-1,TGCGCCAGCAGCTTCCTAGCGGGGGCTCGCTACAATGAGCAGTTCTTC,CASSFLAGARYNEQFF
NA,TRBD1,16,TRBV6-1,TRBJ1-5,TGTGCCAGCAGTGAACAAGGGGGCAGAAGCAATCAGCCCCAGCATTTT,CASSEQGGRSNQPQHF
few,NA,13,TRBV7-3,TRBJ1-1,TGTGCCAGCAGCTTAGGACTTGACACTGAAGCTTTCTTT,CASSLGLDTEAFF
NA,NA,13,TRBV28,TRBJ1-2,TGTGCCAGCAGTTTAAGGGGCACCTATGGCTACACCTTC,CASSLRGTYGYTF
NA,TRBD1,14,TRBV6-6,TRBJ1-2,TGTGCCAGCACTCTACAGGGGAGCGACTATGGCTACACCTTC,CASTLQGSDYGYTF
NA,TRBD1,14,TRBV27,TRBJ1-1,TGTGCCAGCAGTTCCCGGACAGGGGACACTGAAGCTTTCTTT,CASSSRTGDTEAFF
NA,TRBD2,13,TRBV19,TRBJ2-5,TGTGCCAGTAGCCCTAGCGGGGAAGAGACCCAGTACTTC,CASSPSGEETQYF
NA,TRBD1,16,TRBV27,TRBJ1-4,TGTGCCAGCAGTCCTGTAATACAGGGGACTAATGAAAAACTGTTTTTT,CASSPVIQGTNEKLFF
NA,NA,12,TRBV29-1,TRBJ1-2,TGCAGCGTTGGGGAGTTCCGGTATGGCTACACCTTC,CSVGEFRYGYTF
NA,NA,14,TRBV7-2,TRBJ2-1,TGTGCCAGTGCTAGCGAGCCCTTCGCCAATGAGCAGTTCTTC,CASASEPFANEQFF
NA,TRBD1,16,TRBV5-1,TRBJ1-1,TGCGCCAGCAGCAGGGGACAGGGGACTCAGTCCACTGAAGCTTTCTTT,CASSRGQGTQSTEAFF
NA,TRBD2,14,TRBV7-9,TRBJ2-3,TGTGCCAGCATGACTAGCGGCTTTCGAGATACGCAGTATTTT,CASMTSGFRDTQYF
NA,TRBD1,17,TRBV3-1/TRBV3-2,TRBJ2-2,TGTGCCAGCAGCCACCAGACAGGGGGAATGGGCACCGGGGAGCTGTTTTTT,CASSHQTGGMGTGELFF
NA,TRBD2,16,TRBV9,TRBJ2-3,TGTGCCAGCAGCGTAGAGAGCGGGGGCTTCACAGATACGCAGTATTTT,CASSVESGGFTDTQYF
NA,NA,15,TRBV18,TRBJ2-7,TGTGCCAGCTCGCCCCCGACAGCGAGCTCCTACGAGCAGTACTTC,CASSPPTASSYEQYF